This T cell receptor beta chain was sequenced in a study of CD8 T cells in ankylosing spondylitis (dated by TCRdb to 2015 to 2018). Regarding the complete study: The study set out to find disease-linked TCR variants by profiling T cell receptor beta repertoires in ankylosing spondylitis patients and healthy donors. The whole study cohort included under 140 healthy donors and around 24 ankylosing spondylitis patients. Peripheral blood was sampled, and synovial fluid was also collected from ankylosing spondylitis patients. The full study reports these points: According to the report, matched synovial fluid samples from ankylosing spondylitis patients were significantly enriched for the disease-linked clones. A TCR beta motif made up of several highly homologous amino acid variants appeared to be characteristic of blood from ankylosing spondylitis patients. Some TCR beta motif variants had previously been reported in synovial fluid and blood of reactive arthritis patients, which suggested common disease-initiation mechanisms. A CD8+ phenotype was shown by the disease-linked clones, which were found at relatively low frequencies in peripheral blood.

Many counts were recorded for this clonotype. Its specific antigen is unknown. No base quality information exists; no much larger clone differs at one position. CDR3 length: 15 amino acids, cysteine to phenylalanine. The only DNA kept is the CDR3, 45 bases in frame from the first base. CDR1 and CDR2 are read off the germline V gene (reference sequence) as MNHEY and SMNVEV. The germline ends are 14 bases apart after V is trimmed by 2 bases and J by 6 bases. Sequencing relied on an Illumina HiSeq 2500. Quantitative 5'-RACE with molecular barcodes was the method used to prepare the TCR beta libraries. In the original analysis: A new computational method, built on a probabilistic model of VDJ rearrangement, was used to identify disease-linked TCR variants. Using fastp at Q25 and MiXCR, TCRdb reprocessed the public reads and kept productive beta chains. Records with the same CDR3 protein are collapsed into one entry carrying the most frequent genes and DNA. These V and J calls are TCRdb output, not the study's own analysis. The sample table shows under 200,000 distinct CDR3 sequences, and 13% are seen once. About 11% of the sample goes to the ten largest clones.

Recombination connected TRBV27 to TRBJ1-5; a tentative D call is TRBD1 (5 bases match). This clonotype was obtained from a female donor with ankylosing spondylitis or in good health (not recorded which). The sample consisted of blood, either unsorted or a sorted T cell fraction (not recorded which). The nucleotide sequence reads TGTGCCAGCAGTTTAGGGGCAGGTAGTCGTCAGCCCCAGCATTTT. The encoded protein is CASSLGAGSRQPQHF.